This T cell receptor beta chain appears in the sequencing data of a study of technical replicates of blood from several donors. Clones were read by immunoSEQ multiplex PCR, and TCRdb kept only the in-frame ones, dropping some. Among around 50,000 clones, about 96% were seen once, and the ten largest hold approximately 0.4%. Looked up from germline, CDR1 is MGHRA and CDR2 is YSYEKL. Deletions cut 2 bases from V and 8 bases from J, with 13 bases between. This CDR3 contains 14 residues. J is TRBJ2-1 and V is TRBV4-1, with D perhaps matching TRBD2 (6 bases). The sequencing sample was made of T cells isolated from PBMCs. This TCR was sampled from a human donor in good health. The CDR3 DNA sequence: TGCGCCAGCAGCCAACCCTCCGCTAGCGATGAGCAGTTCTTC. It yields the protein CASSQPSASDEQFF.